This TCR beta chain is drawn from a study of blood T cell repertoires in COVID-19. Study background: The analysed material was cDNA or gDNA that came from T cells, B-cell-depleted T cells, or PBMCs.

J lost 8 bases, V lost 5 bases, and 2 bases had no gene match. The CDR3 spans 12 residues. Per germline, CDR1 MNHNY and CDR2 SVGAGI (reference sequence). Data came from immunoSEQ multiplex PCR; TCRdb stores just in-frame clones and leaves some out. Of roughly 320,000 clones in the sample, nearly 90% were seen once. The source of this sequence is a woman between 25 and 40 years old with COVID-19, enrolled during active disease. Material: peripheral blood. The J gene is TRBJ2-1, the V gene TRBV6-6, with 8 positions matching TRBD2. CDR3 amino acids: CASSPGGDEQFF. The CDR3 nucleotides read TGTGCCAGCAGTCCCGGGGGGGATGAGCAGTTCTTC.